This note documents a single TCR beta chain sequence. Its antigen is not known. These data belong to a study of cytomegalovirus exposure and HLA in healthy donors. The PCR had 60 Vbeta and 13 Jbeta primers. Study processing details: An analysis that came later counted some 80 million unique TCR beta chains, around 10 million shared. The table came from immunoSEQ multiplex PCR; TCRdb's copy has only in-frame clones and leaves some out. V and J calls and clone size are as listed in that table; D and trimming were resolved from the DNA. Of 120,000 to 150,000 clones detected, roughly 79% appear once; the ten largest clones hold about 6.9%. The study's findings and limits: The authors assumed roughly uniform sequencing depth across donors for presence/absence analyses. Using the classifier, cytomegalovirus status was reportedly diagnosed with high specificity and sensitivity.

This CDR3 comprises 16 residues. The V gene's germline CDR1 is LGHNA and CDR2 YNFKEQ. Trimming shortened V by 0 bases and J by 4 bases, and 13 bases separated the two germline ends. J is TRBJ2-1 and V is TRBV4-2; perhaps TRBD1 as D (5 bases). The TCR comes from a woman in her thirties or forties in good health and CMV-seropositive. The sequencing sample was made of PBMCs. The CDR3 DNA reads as TGTGCCAGCAGCCAAGAGGATCAGGGTCCTTACAATGAGCAGTTCTTC. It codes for CASSQEDQGPYNEQFF.